This is a list of T cell receptor beta chains from one sample in a study of Ad26.COV2.S vaccination and SARS-CoV-2 variants. Generated by immunoSEQ multiplex PCR, the TCRdb table keeps only in-frame clones and is missing some. The data hold 330,000 or so clones, with roughly nine tenths observed a single time. The source material was peripheral blood, sampled in a trial of Ad26.COV2.S vaccine versus placebo. All receptors derive from a person aged 18 to 65 who received the Ad26.COV2.S COVID-19 vaccine or a placebo. Both conserved end residues are part of each CDR3. A D gene is named only where the DNA matches it firmly. Clone sizes are given selectively: once, few, many, or a class where the clone is expanded.

-	-	TRBJ1-6	TRBV6-5	CASSSRINSPLHF	TGTGCCAGCAGTTCCAGAATTAATTCACCCCTCCACTTT
-	once	TRBJ1-5	TRBV27	CASSLAGVGQPQHF	TGTGCCAGCAGTTTGGCAGGGGTTGGTCAGCCCCAGCATTTT
-	-	TRBJ1-3	TRBV19	CASSRGSPGNTIYF	TGTGCCAGTAGCCGCGGGTCGCCCGGAAACACCATATATTTT
-	-	TRBJ2-3	TRBV29-1	CSVEDLRADTQYF	TGCAGCGTTGAAGATCTTAGGGCAGATACGCAGTATTTT
TRBD1	-	TRBJ1-4	TRBV6-5	CATTRGQANEKLFF	TGTGCCACCACCCGTGGACAGGCTAATGAAAAACTGTTTTTT
-	-	TRBJ1-2	TRBV3-1/TRBV3-2	CASSQESVHGYTF	TGTGCCAGCAGCCAAGAGTCGGTTCATGGCTACACCTTC
-	once	TRBJ1-1	TRBV29-1	CSVAPRQGKGEAFF	TGCAGCGTTGCGCCTCGGCAGGGGAAGGGTGAAGCTTTCTTT
-	-	TRBJ1-2	TRBV4-3	CASSQDEITSGFDYGYTF	TGCGCCAGCAGCCAAGATGAGATCACGTCGGGTTTTGACTATGGCTACACCTTC
TRBD2	-	TRBJ2-1	TRBV29-1	CSVEGGWTSGYYNEQFF	TGCAGCGTTGAAGGGGGCTGGACTAGCGGATACTACAATGAGCAGTTCTTC
TRBD2	-	TRBJ2-5	TRBV5-4	CASSLLAGGQETQYF	TGTGCCAGCAGCCTATTAGCGGGGGGGCAAGAGACCCAGTACTTC
-	-	TRBJ1-2	TRBV27	CASSSLGLAGGYTF	TGTGCCAGCTCGAGTCTGGGGTTGGCTGGTGGCTACACCTTC
-	-	TRBJ1-3	TRBV9	CASSATISGNTIYF	TGTGCCAGCAGCGCGACGATCTCTGGAAACACCATATATTTT
-	-	TRBJ2-5	TRBV15	CATSRITSNGQETQYF	TGTGCCACCAGCAGGATAACTAGCAACGGGCAAGAGACCCAGTACTTC
TRBD1	-	TRBJ1-2	TRBV5-6	CASSQDGQGISRGYTF	TGTGCCAGCAGCCAAGACGGACAGGGTATCAGTAGAGGCTACACCTTC
-	once	TRBJ1-4	TRBV18	CASSTGGTGGLFF	TGTGCCAGCTCGACCGGAGGGACGGGGGGACTGTTTTTT
-	-	TRBJ1-4	TRBV4-3	CASNRANEKLFF	TGCGCCAGCAATCGGGCGAATGAAAAACTGTTTTTT
-	-	TRBJ2-5	TRBV20-1	CSAPRLETQYF	TGCAGTGCCCCGCGGTTAGAGACCCAGTACTTC
-	few	TRBJ1-2	TRBV18	CASSPGHGRGEGGYTF	TGTGCCAGCTCACCCGGCCACGGAAGGGGTGAAGGTGGCTACACCTTC
-	-	TRBJ1-6	TRBV4-1	CASSQLPGPSASPLHF	TGCGCCAGCAGCCAGCTTCCGGGACCCTCGGCTTCGCCCCTCCACTTT
-	once	TRBJ1-1	TRBV5-6	CASRTGLGTWNTEAFF	TGTGCCAGCAGGACAGGATTGGGCACTTGGAACACTGAAGCTTTCTTT
-	once	TRBJ1-2	TRBV15	CATSRDLGRFYGYTF	TGTGCCACCAGCAGAGATCTTGGGAGGTTCTATGGCTACACCTTC
TRBD1	-	TRBJ1-1	TRBV5-6	CASSLYSGTGTFF	TGTGCCAGCAGCCTATACTCCGGGACAGGGACTTTCTTT
TRBD1	-	TRBJ1-2	TRBV3-1/TRBV3-2	CASSGQDLYGYTF	TGTGCCAGCAGTGGACAGGACCTCTATGGCTACACCTTC
-	once	TRBJ1-1	TRBV5-4	CASSARTVNTEAFF	TGTGCCAGCAGCGCAAGGACAGTGAACACTGAAGCTTTCTTT
TRBD2	-	TRBJ2-5	TRBV19	CASSTSGGRLKTQYF	TGTGCCAGTAGTACTAGCGGGGGGCGCCTAAAGACCCAGTACTTC
-	-	TRBJ2-6	TRBV19	CASSIGEGSGANVLTF	TGTGCCAGTAGTATAGGTGAGGGATCTGGGGCCAACGTCCTGACTTTC
-	-	TRBJ2-1	TRBV7-3	CASSLGDRTDEQFF	TGTGCCAGCAGCTTAGGGGATCGGACCGATGAGCAGTTCTTC
-	-	TRBJ2-1	TRBV3-1/TRBV3-2	CASSQGAGWNEQFF	TGTGCCAGCAGCCAAGGTGCAGGGTGGAATGAGCAGTTCTTC
-	-	TRBJ1-2	TRBV15	CATSRERTANIINYGYTF	TGTGCCACCAGCAGAGAGAGGACAGCGAACATAATAAACTATGGCTACACCTTC